This T cell receptor beta chain appears in the sequencing data of a study of beta chain features in type 1 diabetes. This clone was recorded a few times. Of the isolated RNA, all was reverse transcribed, and so the sequenced material was expressed TCRB transcripts. TCRdb's table, derived via immunoSEQ multiplex PCR, lists solely in-frame clones and lacks some. There are 200,000 to 250,000 clones in the sample; less than 35% occur only once, and 3.5% to 4.5% lies in the top ten. Sorting of CD4+ naive, central memory, regulatory and stem cell-like memory cells was performed via CD45RO/CCR7/CD25/CD127/CD95/CD27. From germline, CDR1 is MDHEN and CDR2 SYDVKM. CDR3 size: 14 residues.

Sequencing was performed on central memory CD4+ T cells from blood. The chain links TRBV28 to TRBJ1-1, with 8 bases lining up with TRBD1. This sequence originates from a man aged 25 to 40 in good health. The CDR3 nucleotides are TGTGGGACCTTCAGGGGGCTTGGGAACACTGAAGCTTTCTTT. Translation gives CGTFRGLGNTEAFF.